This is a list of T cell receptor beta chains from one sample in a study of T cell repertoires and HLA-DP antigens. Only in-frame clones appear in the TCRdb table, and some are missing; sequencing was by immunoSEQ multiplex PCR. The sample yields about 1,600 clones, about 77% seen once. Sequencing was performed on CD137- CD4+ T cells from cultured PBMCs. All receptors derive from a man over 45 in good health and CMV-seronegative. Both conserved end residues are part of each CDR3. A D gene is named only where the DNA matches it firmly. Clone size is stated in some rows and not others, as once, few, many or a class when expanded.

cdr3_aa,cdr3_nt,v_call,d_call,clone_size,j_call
CASSRDSFYEQYF,TGTGCCAGCAGCCGGGACTCCTTCTACGAGCAGTACTTC,TRBV7-8,NA,NA,TRBJ2-7
CASSPPRGRGYEQYF,TGTGCCAGCAGTCCACCCAGGGGGAGGGGATACGAGCAGTACTTC,TRBV27,NA,few,TRBJ2-7
CASSFGGDTQYF,TGCGCCAGCAGCTTCGGGGGAGATACGCAGTATTTT,TRBV5-1,NA,NA,TRBJ2-3
CASSYSYGSYEQYF,TGTGCCAGCAGTTACTCATACGGGTCCTACGAGCAGTACTTC,TRBV6-6,NA,NA,TRBJ2-7
CASSFTSGQVLSNQPQHF,TGTGCCAGTAGTTTCACTTCTGGACAGGTTCTTAGTAATCAGCCCCAGCATTTT,TRBV19,TRBD1,NA,TRBJ1-5
CASSLAPDSPLHF,TGTGCCAGCAGCTTAGCGCCGGATTCACCCCTCCACTTT,TRBV7-2,NA,once,TRBJ1-6
CATSEALGGYNEQFF,TGTGCCACCAGCGAAGCTTTAGGAGGTTACAATGAGCAGTTCTTC,TRBV15,NA,NA,TRBJ2-1
CASSPLAGQAYNEQFF,TGTGCCAGCTCCCCCTTGGCGGGTCAGGCCTACAATGAGCAGTTCTTC,TRBV18,NA,NA,TRBJ2-1
CASSLQGTSGGNEQFF,TGTGCCAGCAGCTTACAAGGAACTAGCGGGGGCAATGAGCAGTTCTTC,TRBV7-3,TRBD2,NA,TRBJ2-1
CASSLTYEQYF,TGTGCCAGCAGCTTGACCTACGAGCAGTACTTC,TRBV5-5,NA,NA,TRBJ2-7
CASSEGRGSPLHF,TGTGCCAGCAGTGAAGGCAGGGGATCACCCCTCCACTTT,TRBV2,NA,NA,TRBJ1-6
CASSLYPGMSSYEQYF,TGTGCCAGCAGTTTATATCCCGGGATGAGCTCCTACGAGCAGTACTTC,TRBV28,NA,NA,TRBJ2-7
CASRRLGHVDEKLFF,TGCGCCAGCAGGCGCCTGGGACACGTGGATGAAAAACTGTTTTTT,TRBV5-1,NA,NA,TRBJ1-4
CASSDSYGRSTDTQYF,TGCGCCAGCAGCGACTCTTACGGGAGGAGCACAGATACGCAGTATTTT,TRBV5-1,TRBD2,NA,TRBJ2-3
CASSGIPGLGRYNEQFF,TGTGCCAGCAGCGGAATACCGGGACTAGGGAGGTACAATGAGCAGTTCTTC,TRBV9,TRBD2,NA,TRBJ2-1
CASSLKAGLLTDTQYF,TGTGCCAGCAGCTTAAAGGCGGGGTTACTCACAGATACGCAGTATTTT,TRBV11-3,NA,NA,TRBJ2-3
CASSPGGTLEKLFF,TGTGCCAGCAGTCCTGGGGGAACGCTCGAAAAACTGTTTTTT,TRBV28,NA,NA,TRBJ1-4
CASSMASGIQETQYF,TGTGCCAGTAGTATGGCTAGCGGGATACAAGAGACCCAGTACTTC,TRBV19,TRBD2,NA,TRBJ2-5
CASSADRGPNQPQHF,TGTGCCAGCAGTGCGGACAGGGGGCCGAATCAGCCCCAGCATTTT,TRBV6-1,TRBD1,NA,TRBJ1-5
CASSRQRGAYEQYF,TGTGCCAGCAGCCGGCAGCGGGGCGCATACGAGCAGTACTTC,TRBV11-2,TRBD2,NA,TRBJ2-7
CASSFSKAGTAQETQYF,TGTGCCAGCAGCTTCAGTAAGGCCGGGACAGCGCAAGAGACCCAGTACTTC,TRBV9,TRBD1,NA,TRBJ2-5
CASSSSVSNTGELFF,TGTGCCAGCAGCTCTAGCGTTTCGAACACCGGGGAGCTGTTTTTT,TRBV11-3,NA,NA,TRBJ2-2
CASSLGRAPGGYTF,TGTGCCAGCAGCTTAGGCCGCGCACCGGGTGGCTACACCTTC,TRBV7-2,NA,NA,TRBJ1-2
CASRARGNYNSPLHF,TGTGCCAGCAGGGCTCGAGGAAACTATAATTCACCCCTCCACTTT,TRBV25-1,NA,NA,TRBJ1-6
CASSPRGRRTEAFF,TGTGCCAGCAGCCCCCGGGGGCGACGAACTGAAGCTTTCTTT,TRBV5-8,NA,NA,TRBJ1-1
CASSLAQRGLGEQYF,TGCGCCAGCAGCTTGGCACAGCGGGGATTGGGCGAGCAGTACTTC,TRBV5-1,TRBD2,NA,TRBJ2-7
CSVEDPGKGYEQYF,TGCAGCGTTGAAGATCCCGGGAAGGGCTACGAGCAGTACTTC,TRBV29-1,NA,NA,TRBJ2-7
CASSAQQGAVGGELFF,TGTGCCAGCAGCGCCCAACAGGGGGCAGTAGGCGGGGAGCTGTTTTTT,TRBV5-4,TRBD1,NA,TRBJ2-2
CASKIGHEQYF,TGTGCCTCAAAAATCGGCCACGAGCAGTACTTC,TRBV6-1,NA,NA,TRBJ2-7
CAWNRDRGQSNYGYTF,TGTGCCTGGAACCGGGACAGGGGGCAAAGTAACTATGGCTACACCTTC,TRBV30,TRBD1,NA,TRBJ1-2
CASSDYSTDTQYF,TGCGCCAGCAGCGACTATAGCACAGATACGCAGTATTTT,TRBV5-1,NA,NA,TRBJ2-3
CASSSTDRVLYEQYF,TGTGCCAGCAGCTCTACAGACAGGGTCCTCTACGAGCAGTACTTC,TRBV7-2,TRBD1,NA,TRBJ2-7
CASSFIPRGRLVRYTF,TGTGCCAGCAGTTTCATCCCGAGGGGGCGACTGGTCAGATACACCTTC,TRBV28,TRBD1,few,TRBJ1-2
CAWSVPNSQWNTGELFF,TGTGCCTGGAGTGTACCCAACAGCCAATGGAACACCGGGGAGCTGTTTTTT,TRBV30,NA,NA,TRBJ2-2